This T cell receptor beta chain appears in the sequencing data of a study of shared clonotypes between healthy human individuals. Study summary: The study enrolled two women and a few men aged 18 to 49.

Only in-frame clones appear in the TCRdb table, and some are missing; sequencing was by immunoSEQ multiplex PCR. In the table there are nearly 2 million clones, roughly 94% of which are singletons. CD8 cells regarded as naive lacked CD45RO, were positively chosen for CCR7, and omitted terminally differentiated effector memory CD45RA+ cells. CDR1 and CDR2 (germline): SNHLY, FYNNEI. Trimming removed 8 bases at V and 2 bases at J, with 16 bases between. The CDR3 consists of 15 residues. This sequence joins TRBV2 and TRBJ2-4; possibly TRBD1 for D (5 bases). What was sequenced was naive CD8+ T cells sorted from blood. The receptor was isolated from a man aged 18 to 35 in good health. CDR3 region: CASEGAEHSKNIQYF. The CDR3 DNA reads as TGTGCCAGCGAAGGGGCCGAGCACTCCAAAAACATTCAGTACTTC.